The clone carrying this T cell receptor (beta chain) was detected ten times or more. Its antigen is unknown. The CDR3 extends over 14 amino acids. V lost 4 bases and J lost 1, with 7 bases in between. Germline-derived CDR1 and CDR2 are LGHNA and YNFKEQ. It was with a sample-barcoded 5' primer and a J-beta primer mix that a second PCR of roughly 6 to 11 cycles was run. TCRdb reprocessed the 5' RACE reads with MiXCR, giving one entry per CDR3 protein. The sample gives hundreds of thousands of distinct CDR3 sequences, about 30% of which show up once; just over 15% is in the top ten. This entry is derived from a study of blood T cells in healthy people across ages. Study results and limitations: Naive T cell percentage by flow cytometry tracked strongly with beta diversity.

Sequencing was carried out using blood. The sequence derives from an elderly woman in good health. The gene calls are TRBV4-2 and TRBJ1-4; D gene uncertain. The CDR3 here is CASSPSLTNEKLFF. The CDR3 coding sequence is TGTGCCAGCAGCCCGTCGCTAACTAATGAAAAACTGTTTTTT.